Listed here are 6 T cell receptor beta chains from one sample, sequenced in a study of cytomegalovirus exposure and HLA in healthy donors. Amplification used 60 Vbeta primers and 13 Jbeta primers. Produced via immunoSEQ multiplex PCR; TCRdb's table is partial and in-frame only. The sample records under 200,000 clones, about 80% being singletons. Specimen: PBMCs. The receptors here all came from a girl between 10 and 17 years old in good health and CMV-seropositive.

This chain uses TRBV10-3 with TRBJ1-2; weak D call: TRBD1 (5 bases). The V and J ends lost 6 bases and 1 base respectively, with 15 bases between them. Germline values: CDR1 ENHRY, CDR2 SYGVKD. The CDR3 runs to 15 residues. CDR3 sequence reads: CAISRDSPSNYGYTF. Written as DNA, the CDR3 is TGTGCCATCAGCCGTGACAGCCCTAGTAACTATGGCTACACCTTC.

CDR3 DNA: TGTGCCAGCAGTGAAGCGCTTCTGACAAGTAGCTCCTACGAGCAGTACTTC. It encodes CASSEALLTSSSYEQYF. The chain is built from TRBV2 and TRBJ2-7; D remains unclear. The V end was cut by 0 bases, the J end by 0 bases, with 15 bases between. The CDR3 is made up of 17 amino acids. CDR1 is SNHLY, CDR2 FYNNEI, per germline.

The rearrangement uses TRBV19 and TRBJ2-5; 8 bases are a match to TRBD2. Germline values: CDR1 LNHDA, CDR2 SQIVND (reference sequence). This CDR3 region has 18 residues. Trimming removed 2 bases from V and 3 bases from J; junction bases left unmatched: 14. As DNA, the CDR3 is TGTGCCAGTAGTATAATTGGGGCCCAGCGGGGGCCCGAAGAGACCCAGTACTTC. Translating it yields CASSIIGAQRGPEETQYF.

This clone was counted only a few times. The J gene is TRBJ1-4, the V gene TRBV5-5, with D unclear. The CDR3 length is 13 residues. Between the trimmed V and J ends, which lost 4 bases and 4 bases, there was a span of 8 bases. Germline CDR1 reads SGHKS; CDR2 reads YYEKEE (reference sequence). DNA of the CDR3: TGTGCCAGCAGCCTCGTATTTAATGAAAAACTGTTTTTT. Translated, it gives CASSLVFNEKLFF.

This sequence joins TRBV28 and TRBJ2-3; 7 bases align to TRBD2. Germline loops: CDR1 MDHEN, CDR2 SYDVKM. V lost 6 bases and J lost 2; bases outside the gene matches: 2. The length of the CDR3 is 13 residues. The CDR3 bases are TGTGCCAGCAGCGGGGGGACCACAGATACGCAGTATTTT. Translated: CASSGGTTDTQYF.

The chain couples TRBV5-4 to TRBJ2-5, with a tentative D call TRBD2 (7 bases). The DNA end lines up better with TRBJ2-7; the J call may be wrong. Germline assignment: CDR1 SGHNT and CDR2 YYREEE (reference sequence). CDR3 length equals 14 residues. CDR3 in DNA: TGTGCCAGCAGCTCCCGGGGGGCCCTTTACGAGCAGTACTTC. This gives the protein CASSSRGALYEQYF.